Described below is a single TCR beta chain sequence and its context. 0.5 to 1 ug RNA was reverse transcribed with random hexamers. TCR beta CDR3 was amplified by immunoSEQ multiplex PCR. This amplification extended across 54 Vbeta and 13 Jbeta segments. From the immunoSEQ multiplex PCR reads, TCRdb called clonotypes with MiXCR, one entry per CDR3 protein. The table includes around 200,000 distinct CDR3 sequences, approximately 94% detected once. Germline V CDR1 and CDR2: MNHEY, SVGEGT. V lost 4 bases and J lost 2; bases outside the gene matches: 3. This CDR3 region has 17 residues. These data come from a study of CD8 T cells in Susac syndrome. Sequencing of TCR beta was performed on blood CD8+ and CD4+ T cells. Negative isolation yielded CD8+ and CD4+ T cells; FACS enriched TEMRA cells.

The clonotype originates from a human donor with multiple sclerosis. What was sequenced was CD4+ T cells from PBMCs. The chain links TRBV6-2 or TRBV6-3 to TRBJ2-6, with 12 bases lining up with TRBD2. Here the CDR3 DNA reads TGTGCCAGCAGTTCCCCTAGCGGGGGGGCTGGGGCCAACGTCCTGACTTTC. Translation: CASSSPSGGAGANVLTF.